This TCR beta chain was profiled in a study of blood T cell repertoires in COVID-19. A word on this clone: The same CDR3 is also encoded by other DNA sequences in this sample.

Some clones are missing from TCRdb's copy, which holds only in-frame ones; the method was immunoSEQ multiplex PCR. Of some 40,000 clones detected, about 91% appear once; the ten largest clones hold around 5.8%. The receptor comes from a woman aged 80 or over with acute or convalescent COVID-19. The sequenced material came from peripheral blood.

The CDR3 region has the DNA TGCGCAAGTCGCTTAGCAAATGACTACACTGAAGCTTTCTTT. Translated, it gives CASRLANDYTEAFF. This sequence joins TRBV12-2 and TRBJ1-1. TRBV12-2 is labeled a pseudogene. This CDR3 has 14 residues.